The clone carrying this TCR beta chain was recorded once. The sample is drawn from a study of blood T cell repertoires in COVID-19. As for the study in general: Acute and convalescent COVID-19 specimens originated in the United States, Italy and Spain. Sources were T cells, B-cell-depleted T cells, or PBMCs; the material itself was cDNA or gDNA.

Per the original data handling: Nucleated cell counts were estimated from reference gene primer amplification. Using immunoSEQ multiplex PCR, the repertoire was profiled, and TCRdb retains in-frame clones only, with some absent. V and J calls and clone size follow that table, whereas D and trimming were derived from the DNA. Here the sample spans more than 60,000 clones, approximately 90% being singletons. This CDR3 has 17 amino acids. V lost 0 bases, J lost 1 base, and 13 bases lay in between. Germline lookup yields CDR1 SGHDT and CDR2 YYEEEE. This chain uses TRBV5-6 with TRBJ1-4; a weak D match, TRBD1 (5 bases). The sample comprised PBMCs or T cells enriched from blood (not recorded which). This sequence was found in a woman aged 35 to 49 who had recovered from COVID-19. The CDR3 sequence is CASSLVQGRETNEKLFF. The CDR3 DNA follows: TGTGCCAGCAGCTTGGTCCAGGGAAGAGAAACTAATGAAAAACTGTTTTTT.